The entry below gives a single T cell receptor beta chain sequence along with its context. Its target is not known. Other DNA sequences within the sample encode an identical CDR3. The assay was immunoSEQ multiplex PCR, and TCRdb's table has in-frame clones only and misses some. The sample lists about 30,000 clones, roughly 88% occurring once. This record belongs to a study of PD-1 blockade in classical Hodgkin lymphoma. Findings and caveats of the study: Before treatment, TCR diversity in newly diagnosed patients was reportedly lower than in healthy donors.

Trimming left V 1 base short and J 6 bases short, with 4 bases between. CDR1 is SEHNR, CDR2 FQNEAQ, per germline (reference sequence). The CDR3 is made up of 12 amino acids. Relapses following autologous stem cell transplantation were seen in all patients, with brentuximab vedotin exposure varying. Applied to thawed PBMCs, magnetic negative selection was the method used to isolate CD8+ T cells. Patients showed best responses of complete response, partial response or progressive disease. The chain uses TRBV7-9 and TRBJ1-5; no firm D call. Sequencing used CD8+ T cells from blood, obtained at baseline. The source of this sequence is a human donor with classical Hodgkin lymphoma. CDR3: CASSLEGQPQHF. CDR3 coding DNA: TGTGCCAGCAGCTTAGAAGGTCAGCCCCAGCATTTT.